One sample yielded the 19 T cell receptor beta chains listed below, sequenced in a study of early T cells in non-severe SARS-CoV-2 infection. A single record per CDR3 protein comes from TCRdb applying MiXCR to the 5' RACE reads. The sample holds tens of thousands of distinct CDR3 sequences, under 10% seen once. Sequencing was done on a sample of whole blood. The receptors derive from an adult who was a healthcare worker with PCR-confirmed SARS-CoV-2 infection or an uninfected control (not recorded which).

The V gene is TRBV18, the J gene TRBJ2-1; 9 nucleotides agree with TRBD2. The length of the CDR3 is 16 residues. V dropped 3 bases and J dropped 7; count of bases not matched to a gene: 10. Germline loops: CDR1 KGHSH, CDR2 LQKENI. Here the CDR3 reads CASSPKGSGRVNEQFF. The CDR3 DNA reads as TGTGCCAGCTCACCGAAGGGTAGCGGGAGAGTAAATGAGCAGTTCTTC.

This clonotype was seen ten or more times. For the CDR3, the DNA is TGTGCCAGCGGCAGTGGAGGCACTGAAGCTTTCTTT. Amino acids: CASGSGGTEAFF. The V call is TRBV9, the J call TRBJ1-1; no firm D call. The CDR3 extends over 12 amino acids. V was cut by 7 bases and J by 4 bases, with 11 bases left in between. Germline CDR1 and CDR2: SGDLS and YYNGEE.

This clonotype came up many times. V usage is TRBV29-1 and J usage is TRBJ2-7; 12 bases are a match to TRBD1. V shed 3 bases and J 9 bases; nucleotides not matched to a gene: 9. The CDR3 spans 14 residues. CDR1 is SQVTM, CDR2 ANQGSEA, per germline. The CDR3 nucleotides are TGCAGCGTTGAGGGACAGGGGGCCTCCAATGGGCAGTACTTC. It is translated as CSVEGQGASNGQYF.

This clonotype has just a few counts. V usage is TRBV5-6 and J usage is TRBJ2-3; no firm D call. V lost 0 bases and J 0 bases, leaving 11 bases between the germline ends. CDR3 length: 16 amino acids. Germline V gene sequence: CDR1 SGHDT, CDR2 YYEEEE. CDR3 in DNA: TGTGCCAGCAGCTTGGTTCGATACCAAAGCACAGATACGCAGTATTTT. This translates into CASSLVRYQSTDTQYF.

The J gene is TRBJ2-1, the V gene TRBV29-1, with D tentatively TRBD2 (6 bases). CDR3 length: 11 residues. The germline V and J ends were trimmed by 3 bases and 10 bases, with 10 bases remaining between them. Germline assignment: CDR1 SQVTM and CDR2 ANQGSEA. The CDR3 loop is CSVELRDEQFF. In DNA form, the CDR3 reads TGCAGCGTTGAGTTGCGGGACGAGCAGTTCTTC.

This clonotype was counted at least ten times. The CDR3 region is CASSRLAGDAYNEQFF. DNA of the CDR3: TGTGCCAGCAGCCGACTAGCGGGAGACGCCTACAATGAGCAGTTCTTC. The chain recombines TRBV7-6 with TRBJ2-1, with 12 bases aligning to TRBD2. The CDR3 length is 16 residues. Germline loops: CDR1 SGHVS, CDR2 FNYEAQ. J was trimmed by 2 bases and V by 5 bases; bases with no gene match: 4.

V gene TRBV3-1 combines with J gene TRBJ1-1; perhaps TRBD1 as D (6 bases). The V end was cut by 0 bases, the J end by 3 bases, with 11 bases between. This CDR3 comprises 15 residues. Germline V gene sequence: CDR1 LGHDT, CDR2 YNNKEL (reference sequence). This chain's CDR3 is CASSQEAGAHTEAFF. The CDR3 bases are TGTGCCAGCAGCCAAGAGGCAGGGGCACACACTGAAGCTTTCTTT.

This clonotype has only a few counts. DNA of the CDR3: TGCGCCAGCAGCTCAGGGGGGCCTGCGGTTGAGCAGTTCTTC. Protein: CASSSGGPAVEQFF. The gene calls are TRBV5-1 and TRBJ2-1; TRBD1 might be the D (7 bases). The CDR3 runs 14 residues. Germline V gene lookup returns CDR1 SGHRS and CDR2 YFSETQ. The V end lost 3 bases, the J end lost 9 bases, and 16 bases lay between the germline ends.

In its sample, this clonotype was seen many times. The chain couples TRBV5-1 to TRBJ1-1, with D unresolved. The CDR3 extends over 14 amino acids. V shed 0 bases and J shed 5 bases, with 11 bases lying between them. CDR1 SGHRS and CDR2 YFSETQ come from the germline V gene. CDR3 in DNA: TGCGCCAGCAGCTTGGACGGGCAAGGGACTGAAGCTTTCTTT. This sequence encodes CASSLDGQGTEAFF.

The table lists this clonotype with many counts. The chain is built from TRBV7-8 and TRBJ1-1, with TRBD1 as a possible D gene (5 bases). The CDR3 totals 14 residues. Germline CDR1 and CDR2: SGHVS and FQNEAQ. V lost 7 bases to trimming and J lost 4 bases, with 16 bases between them. CDR3 sequence: CASTFLGRGTEAFF. The CDR3 DNA follows: TGTGCCAGCACCTTCCTCGGGAGGGGCACTGAAGCTTTCTTT. The full variable domain, completed using reference TRBV7-8 and TRBJ1-1, is GAGVSQSPRYKVAKRGQDVALRCDPISGHVSLFWYQQALGQGPEFLTYFQNEAQLDKSGLPSDRFFAERPEGSVSTLKIQRTQQEDSAVYLCASTFLGRGTEAFFGQGTRLTVV.

The chain joins TRBV12-2 to TRBJ2-6; the D segment call TRBD1 is taken from the table without a DNA check. TRBV12-2 is classified as a pseudogene. This CDR3 is 17 amino acids long. CDR3 region: CASRGPTGECGANVLTF. The CDR3 coding sequence is TGTGCAAGTCGCGGGCCGACAGGGGAATGTGGGGCCAACGTCCTGACTTTC.

This clonotype showed up many times. The V gene is TRBV12-3 or TRBV12-4, the J gene TRBJ2-7; 11 nucleotides line up with TRBD1. This CDR3 has 15 amino acids. Trimming removed 3 bases from V and 3 bases from J; junction bases left unmatched: 4. The CDR3 spells CASSFKGQGGYEQYF. DNA for the CDR3: TGTGCCAGCAGTTTTAAGGGACAGGGGGGCTACGAGCAGTACTTC.

This clonotype was counted many times. The chain has TRBV7-2 and TRBJ2-5; D not certain. The germline V gene has CDR1 SGHTA and CDR2 FQGNSA. V gave up 1 base and J gave up 2 bases, with 8 bases separating them. The CDR3 loop spans 14 amino acids. The CDR3 is CASSLGSVQETQYF. The CDR3 nucleotides read TGTGCCAGCAGCTTAGGGTCTGTACAAGAGACCCAGTACTTC.

The table lists this clonotype with a few counts. The chain is built from TRBV24-1 and TRBJ2-3, with D perhaps being TRBD1 or TRBD2 (5 bases each). V was cut by 2 bases and J by 5 bases, with 16 bases left in between. The V gene's germline CDR1 is KGHDR and CDR2 SFDVKD. The CDR3 is 16 residues long. DNA of the CDR3: TGTGCCACCAGTGATTCACGTCGGGGCAGAGGAGATACGCAGTATTTT. The encoded protein is CATSDSRRGRGDTQYF.

With regard to this clonotype: Being one base from a much bigger clone, this may be a read error. Here the CDR3 omits its conserved ending phenylalanine or tryptophan, so a read error is the likely source. V gene TRBV2 combines with J gene TRBJ2-3; 10 bases fit TRBD1. The J segment lost 3 bases and the V segment lost 7 bases, leaving 7 bases of the junction unmatched. In germline, CDR1 is SNHLY, CDR2 FYNNEI. CDR3 length: 15 residues. CDR3 nucleotides: TGTGCCAGCATTCGGGACAGGGGTAGGACAGATACGCAGTATTCT. This encodes CASIRDRGRTDTQYS.

This clonotype was counted only a few times. This chain links TRBV6-1 with TRBJ2-1; D is unresolved. This CDR3 contains 10 residues. The V gene lost 2 bases and the J gene lost 13 bases, with 6 bases spanning the gap. From germline, CDR1 is MNHNS and CDR2 SASEGT. This chain's CDR3 is CASSELTQFF. CDR3 sequence (DNA): TGTGCCAGCAGTGAACTTACCCAGTTCTTC.

This clonotype was seen repeatedly, ten times or more. This chain uses TRBV3-1 with TRBJ1-1, with D maybe TRBD1 (5 bases). Between the trimmed V and J ends, which lost 0 bases and 10 bases, there was a span of 15 bases. Germline lookup yields CDR1 LGHDT and CDR2 YNNKEL (reference sequence). The CDR3 contains 14 residues. CDR3 amino acids: CASSQDLLGLGAFF. The CDR3, as DNA: TGTGCCAGCAGCCAAGATCTTTTGGGGCTTGGAGCTTTCTTT.

Ten or more counts support this clonotype. The chain combines TRBV5-1 with TRBJ1-3; D is possibly TRBD1 (5 bases). The CDR3 sequence is 15 residues long. Trimming pared 4 bases from V and 0 bases from J, leaving 11 bases between. Germline V lookup: CDR1 SGHRS, CDR2 YFSETQ. CDR3 sequence reads: CASSKGTISGNTIYF. CDR3 sequence (DNA): TGCGCCAGCAGCAAGGGGACTATCTCTGGAAACACCATATATTTT.

This clonotype was counted many times. V is TRBV20-1 and J is TRBJ2-7, with 8 bases that match TRBD2. CDR1 is DFQATT, CDR2 SNEGSKA, per germline (reference sequence). The CDR3 has 11 amino acids. The J segment lost 9 bases and the V segment lost 5 bases, leaving 6 bases of the junction unmatched. The CDR3 DNA reads TGCAGTGCTCGGGGGGGAGAGACGCAGTACTTC. It yields the protein CSARGGETQYF.